A selection of T cell receptor beta chains follows, all from one sample in a study of T-cell reconstitution after alpha-beta-depleted transplantation in children. TCRdb ran MiXCR on the PCR reads and lists one entry per CDR3 protein. The sample lists 250,000 to 300,000 distinct CDR3 sequences, just over 7.5% occurring once. The sequences come from peripheral blood, collected 360 days after TCRalphabeta/CD19-depleted stem cell transplant. The receptors here all came from a female patient aged 2-15 years who had a stem cell transplant for Fanconi anemia, so the T cells may come from the graft donor. Each CDR3 is given with its conserved first and last residue. A D gene is named only where the DNA matches it firmly. Clone size, where shown, is once, few, many, or a class for clones that have expanded.

j_gene	v_gene	abundance	d_gene	CDR3nt	CDR3aa
TRBJ2-1	TRBV27	many	TRBD2	TGTGCCAGCGGTATGGCGGGAGGGCCGGGCAATGAGCAGTTCTTC	CASGMAGGPGNEQFF
TRBJ2-7	TRBV12-3/TRBV12-4	few	-	TGTGCCAGCAGCTCCCGGACGAGGGGGTACGAGCAGTACTTC	CASSSRTRGYEQYF
TRBJ2-1	TRBV4-2	many	-	TGTGCCAGCAGCCAAGAACTAGCCCAAATCTACAATGAGCAGTTCTTC	CASSQELAQIYNEQFF
TRBJ2-2	TRBV9	few	-	TGTGCCAGCAGCACAGACGGGGGCGGGGAGCTGTTTTTT	CASSTDGGGELFF
TRBJ1-2	TRBV7-9	many	-	TGTGCCAGCACCAACGGAGGTACCGTCTATGGCTACACCTTC	CASTNGGTVYGYTF
TRBJ1-5	TRBV5-6	-	-	TGTGCCAGCAGCGCCACAACGGGCAATCAGCCCCAGCATTTT	CASSATTGNQPQHF
TRBJ2-1	TRBV4-2	many	TRBD2	TGTGCCAGCAGCCAATACGAAGCGGGGGCAAGCTCCTACAATGAGCAGTTCTTC	CASSQYEAGASSYNEQFF
TRBJ1-3	TRBV25-1	many	-	TGTGCCAGCAGCCCCACCAGGGGCCCAGGAAACACCATATATTTT	CASSPTRGPGNTIYF
TRBJ2-5	TRBV28	many	-	TGTGCCAGCAGTGCTCCAGGGGAAGAGACCCAGTACTTC	CASSAPGEETQYF
TRBJ2-4	TRBV10-3	many	-	TGTGCCATCAGGGACCCGGTGACCTCTCAAAACATTCAGTACTTC	CAIRDPVTSQNIQYF
TRBJ2-3	TRBV7-3	-	-	TGTGCCAGCAGCTACACGACAGCCATCACAGATACGCAGTATTTT	CASSYTTAITDTQYF
TRBJ1-4	TRBV20-1	-	-	TGCAGTTTTAGACAGGATAAGGATGAAAAACTGTTTTTT	CSFRQDKDEKLFF
TRBJ2-2	TRBV5-1	many	TRBD1	TGCGCCAGCAGCTCAACAGGGGAAGGGTTCGGGGAGCTGTTTTTT	CASSSTGEGFGELFF
TRBJ1-5	TRBV6-1	-	TRBD1	TGTGCCAGCAGCGAACAGGGGGCTGATCAGCCCCAGCATTTT	CASSEQGADQPQHF
TRBJ1-2	TRBV4-1	-	TRBD1	TGCGCCAGCAGCCAAGTAGGACAGGGGACCTATGGCTACACCTTC	CASSQVGQGTYGYTF
TRBJ1-6	TRBV6-1	many	TRBD1	TGTGCCAGCAGTGAACTGACAGGGGGAGTCTCACCCCTCCACTTT	CASSELTGGVSPLHF
TRBJ2-1	TRBV20-1	many	TRBD2	TGCAGTGAATCATCGGGACTAGCAGCCTACAATGAGCAGTTCTTC	CSESSGLAAYNEQFF
TRBJ2-1	TRBV5-1	many	TRBD2	TGCGCCAGCAGCTTGGTCGGGAGGCGGGACAATGAGCAGTTCTTC	CASSLVGRRDNEQFF
TRBJ2-3	TRBV4-2	once	-	TGTGCCAGCAGCCCCTCGAGCCTACGCACAGATACGCAGTATTTT	CASSPSSLRTDTQYF
TRBJ2-5	TRBV5-1	many	TRBD2	TGCGCCAGCAGGCGTGGGACTAGCGAAGAGACCCAGTACTTC	CASRRGTSEETQYF
TRBJ1-6	TRBV7-9	many	-	TGTGCCAGCAGCTTAGACCCTTTCTCGCCCCTCCACTTT	CASSLDPFSPLHF
TRBJ1-1	TRBV25-1	few	-	TGTGCCAGCAGCCTCCCAAGGGAAGGAGTAGCTTTCTTT	CASSLPREGVAFF
TRBJ2-1	TRBV5-4	many	TRBD2	TGTGCCAGCAGCTCGGTCGGGAGGCTGGCCTACAATGAGCAGTTCTTC	CASSSVGRLAYNEQFF
TRBJ2-4	TRBV28	few	-	TGTGCCAGCAGTCATTGGACAGAGTTAGCCAAAAACATTCAGTACTTC	CASSHWTELAKNIQYF
TRBJ2-3	TRBV3-1	many	-	TGTGCCAGCAGCCAAGATCTGATTCGGACGCAGTATTTT	CASSQDLIRTQYF
TRBJ1-2	TRBV12-3/TRBV12-4	many	-	TGTGCCAGCGCCCTCGTCCCAGCTAACTATGGCTACACCTTC	CASALVPANYGYTF
TRBJ2-3	TRBV5-5	many	TRBD2	TGTGCCAGCAGCCTTAGCGGGAGATGGGCAGATACGCAGTATTTT	CASSLSGRWADTQYF
TRBJ1-5	TRBV28	few	-	TGTGCCAGCAGCCGACAGCACAATCAGCCCCAGCATTTT	CASSRQHNQPQHF
TRBJ1-2	TRBV20-1	few	-	TGCAGTGCAAGGATGATAGGGCCACAGGGTACCTATGGCTACACCTTC	CSARMIGPQGTYGYTF
TRBJ1-2	TRBV20-1	-	-	TGCAGTGCTAGAGATAGGCAGGGCTCATGGCATGGCTACACCTTC	CSARDRQGSWHGYTF
TRBJ1-2	TRBV9	-	-	TGTGCCAGCACCGACGCAGGATCCCCTAACTATGGCTACACCTTC	CASTDAGSPNYGYTF
TRBJ2-3	TRBV28	-	-	TGTGCCAGCAGAAAGGGAACGGAAGGGGCGATTAGCACAGATACGCAGTATTTT	CASRKGTEGAISTDTQYF
TRBJ2-3	TRBV4-3	many	-	TGCGCCAGCAGCCAGGAAGGAAGGGGGGCCGGTACAGATACGCAGTATTTT	CASSQEGRGAGTDTQYF